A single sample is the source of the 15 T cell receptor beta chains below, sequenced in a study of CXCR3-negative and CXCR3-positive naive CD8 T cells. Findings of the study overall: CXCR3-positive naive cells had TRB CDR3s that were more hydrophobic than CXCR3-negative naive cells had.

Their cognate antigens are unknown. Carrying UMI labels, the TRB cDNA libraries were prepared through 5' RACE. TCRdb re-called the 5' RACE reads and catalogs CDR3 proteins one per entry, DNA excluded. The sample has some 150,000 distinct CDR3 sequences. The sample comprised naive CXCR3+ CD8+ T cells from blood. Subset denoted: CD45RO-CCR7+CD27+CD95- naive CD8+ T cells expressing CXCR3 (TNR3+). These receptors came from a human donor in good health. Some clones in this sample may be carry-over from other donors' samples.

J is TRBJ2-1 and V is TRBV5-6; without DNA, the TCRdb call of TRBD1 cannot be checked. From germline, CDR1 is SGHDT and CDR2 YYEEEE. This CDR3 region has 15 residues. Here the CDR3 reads CASSLGGAFYNEQFF.

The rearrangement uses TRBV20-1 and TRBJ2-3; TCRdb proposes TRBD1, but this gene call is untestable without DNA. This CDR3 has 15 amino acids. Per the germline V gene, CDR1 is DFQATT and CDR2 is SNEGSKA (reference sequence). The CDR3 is CSARVGGSPPDTQYF.

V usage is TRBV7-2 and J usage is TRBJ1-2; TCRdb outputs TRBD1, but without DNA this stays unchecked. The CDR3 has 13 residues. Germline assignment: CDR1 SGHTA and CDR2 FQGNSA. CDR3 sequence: CASSSQGERGYTF.

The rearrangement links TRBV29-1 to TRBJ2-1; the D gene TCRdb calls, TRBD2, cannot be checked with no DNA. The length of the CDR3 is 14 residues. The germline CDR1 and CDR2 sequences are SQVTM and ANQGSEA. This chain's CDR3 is CSVERAGGASEQFF.

This chain's CDR3 is CASSQDLQTSYEQYF. The rearrangement links TRBV4-1 to TRBJ2-7. Per the germline V gene, CDR1 is MGHRA and CDR2 is YSYEKL. The CDR3 runs to 15 residues.

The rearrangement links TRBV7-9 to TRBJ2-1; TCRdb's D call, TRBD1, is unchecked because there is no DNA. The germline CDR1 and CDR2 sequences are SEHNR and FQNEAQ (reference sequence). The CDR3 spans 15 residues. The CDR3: CASGPWGDHYNEQFF.

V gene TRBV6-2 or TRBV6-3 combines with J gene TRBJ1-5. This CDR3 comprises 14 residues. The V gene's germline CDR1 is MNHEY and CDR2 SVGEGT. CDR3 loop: CASRRPYSNQPQHF.

The chain's CDR3 is CASSLDRGIGNTIYF. This rearrangement joins TRBV5-1 to TRBJ1-3; TCRdb's assignment of TRBD1 cannot be checked, as there is no DNA. In germline, CDR1 is SGHRS, CDR2 YFSETQ. The CDR3 totals 15 residues.

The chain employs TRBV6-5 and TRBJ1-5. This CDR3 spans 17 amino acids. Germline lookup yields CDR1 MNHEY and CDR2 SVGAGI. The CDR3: CASSAGPRFGKNQPQHF.

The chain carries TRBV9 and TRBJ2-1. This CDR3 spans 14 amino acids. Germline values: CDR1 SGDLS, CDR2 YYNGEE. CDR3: CASSVGTSYNEQFF.

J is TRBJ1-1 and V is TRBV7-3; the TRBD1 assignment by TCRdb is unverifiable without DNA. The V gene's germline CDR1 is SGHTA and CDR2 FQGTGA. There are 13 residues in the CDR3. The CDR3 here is CASSLDSNTEAFF.

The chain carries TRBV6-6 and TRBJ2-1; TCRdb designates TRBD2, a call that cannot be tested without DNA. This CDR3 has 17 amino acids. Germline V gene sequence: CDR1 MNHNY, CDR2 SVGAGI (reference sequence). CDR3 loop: CASSYSLQASGSNEQFF.

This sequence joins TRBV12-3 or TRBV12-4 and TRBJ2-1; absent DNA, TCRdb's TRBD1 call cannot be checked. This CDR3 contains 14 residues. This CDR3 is CASIPAGVLGEQFF.

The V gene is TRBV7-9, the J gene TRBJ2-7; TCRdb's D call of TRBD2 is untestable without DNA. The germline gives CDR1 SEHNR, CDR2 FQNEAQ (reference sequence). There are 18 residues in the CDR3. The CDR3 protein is CASSLESSGGPSSYEQYF. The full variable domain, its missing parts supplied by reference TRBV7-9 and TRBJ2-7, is DTGVSQNPRHKITKRGQNVTFRCDPISEHNRLYWYRQTLGQGPEFLTYFQNEAQLEKSRLLSDRFSAERPKGSFSTLEIQRTEQGDSAMYLCASSLESSGGPSSYEQYFGPGTRLTVT.

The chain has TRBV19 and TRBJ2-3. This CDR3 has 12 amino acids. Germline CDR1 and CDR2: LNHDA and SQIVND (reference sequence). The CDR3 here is CASSMGPDTQYF.